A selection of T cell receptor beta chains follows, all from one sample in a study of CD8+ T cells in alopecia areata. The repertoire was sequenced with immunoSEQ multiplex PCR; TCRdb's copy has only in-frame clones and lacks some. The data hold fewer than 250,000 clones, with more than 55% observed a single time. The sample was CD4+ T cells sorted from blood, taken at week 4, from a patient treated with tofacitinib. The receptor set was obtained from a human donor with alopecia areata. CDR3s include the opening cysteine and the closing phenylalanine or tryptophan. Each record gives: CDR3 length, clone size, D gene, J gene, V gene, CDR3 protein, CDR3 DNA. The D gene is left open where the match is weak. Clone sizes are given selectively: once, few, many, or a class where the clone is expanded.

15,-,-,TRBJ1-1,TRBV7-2,CASSPPGTRNTEAFF,TGTGCCAGCAGCCCCCCGGGTACAAGGAACACTGAAGCTTTCTTT
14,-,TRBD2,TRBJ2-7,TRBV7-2,CASSMRRGAYEQYF,TGTGCCAGCAGTATGAGACGGGGGGCCTACGAGCAGTACTTC
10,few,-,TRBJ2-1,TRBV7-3,CASSGHEQFF,TGTGCCAGCAGTGGACATGAGCAGTTCTTC
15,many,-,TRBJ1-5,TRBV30,CAYQRNLGQNQPQHF,TGTGCCTACCAACGAAACCTTGGACAAAATCAGCCCCAGCATTTT
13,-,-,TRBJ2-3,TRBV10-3,CAISEAGADTQYF,TGTGCCATCAGTGAAGCAGGGGCAGATACGCAGTATTTT
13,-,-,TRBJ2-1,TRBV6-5,CASSSGQPGEQFF,TGTGCCAGCAGTTCTGGACAGCCGGGTGAGCAGTTCTTC
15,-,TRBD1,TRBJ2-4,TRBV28,CASSPTPGQGPIQYF,TGTGCCAGCAGTCCAACGCCGGGACAGGGCCCCATTCAGTACTTC
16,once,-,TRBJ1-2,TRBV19,CASRDTGLSFSGGYTF,TGTGCCAGTAGGGACACGGGACTCTCCTTCTCTGGCGGCTACACCTTC
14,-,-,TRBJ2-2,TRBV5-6,CASKFQANTGELFF,TGTGCCAGCAAATTTCAGGCGAACACCGGGGAGCTGTTTTTT
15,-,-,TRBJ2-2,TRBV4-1,CASSQAGTLGGELFF,TGCGCCAGCAGCCAGGCCGGGACTTTGGGCGGGGAGCTGTTTTTT
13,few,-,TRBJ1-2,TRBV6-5,CASSRQVSYGYTF,TGTGCCAGCAGCCGACAGGTCTCCTATGGCTACACCTTC
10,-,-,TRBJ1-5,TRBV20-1,CSAGRLPQHF,TGCAGTGCCGGGCGCCTGCCCCAGCATTTT
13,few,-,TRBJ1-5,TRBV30,CAWSTSFNQPQHF,TGTGCCTGGAGTACTAGCTTCAATCAGCCCCAGCATTTT
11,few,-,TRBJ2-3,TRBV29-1,CSGQTTDTQYF,TGCAGCGGGCAGACCACAGATACGCAGTATTTT
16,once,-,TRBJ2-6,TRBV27,CASSSQGLSGANVLTF,TGTGCCAGCAGTAGCCAGGGGCTCTCTGGGGCCAACGTCCTGACTTTC
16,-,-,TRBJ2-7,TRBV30,CAWSTYWDTLSYEQYF,TGTGCCTGGAGTACTTACTGGGACACCCTGTCCTACGAGCAGTACTTC
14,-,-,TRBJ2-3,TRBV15,CATSSLSTADTQYF,TGTGCCACCAGCAGTCTCTCTACGGCAGATACGCAGTATTTT
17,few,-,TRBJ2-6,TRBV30,CAWSVRRVLSGANVLTF,TGTGCCTGGAGTGTACGGCGGGTCCTCTCTGGGGCCAACGTCCTGACTTTC
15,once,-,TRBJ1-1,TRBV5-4,CASSFSGRANTEAFF,TGTGCCAGCAGCTTCTCGGGTCGGGCGAACACTGAAGCTTTCTTT
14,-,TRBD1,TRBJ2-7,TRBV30,CAWSMTGGPYEQYF,TGTGCCTGGAGTATGACAGGGGGCCCCTACGAGCAGTACTTC
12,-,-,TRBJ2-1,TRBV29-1,CSVEVWGNEQFF,TGCAGCGTTGAAGTATGGGGGAATGAGCAGTTCTTC
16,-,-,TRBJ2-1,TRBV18,CASSSRREGLGNEQFF,TGTGCCAGCTCCTCTCGGCGTGAAGGACTTGGCAATGAGCAGTTCTTC
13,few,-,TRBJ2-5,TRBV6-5,CASSPGGEGTQYF,TGTGCCAGCAGCCCAGGGGGGGAAGGGACCCAGTACTTC